These T cell receptor beta chains were read from a single sample in a study of T cells in Graves' hyperthyroidism and ophthalmopathy. TCRdb passed the multiplex PCR reads through MiXCR, listing each CDR3 protein once. The top ten clones hold 5.8% of a sample with approximately 620,000 distinct CDR3 sequences, approximately 15% of them seen once. The sample was blood. These TCRs come from a young woman with Graves' hyperthyroidism that later progressed to Graves' ophthalmopathy. CDR3s include the opening cysteine and the closing phenylalanine or tryptophan.

V gene,CDR3 protein
TRBV4-1,CASSQGFASPEQFF
TRBV11-2,CASSLAEYDDTQYF
TRBV11-3,CASSLDKTSGANVLTF
TRBV3-1,CASSQEGNGNTIYF
TRBV18,CASSPPPTRTNTGELFF
TRBV2,CASSTGTAHYGYTF
TRBV7-9,CASSPGRSWDYGYTF
TRBV20-1,CSAKGGRSNQPQHF
TRBV27,CASSPSTGGSDEQYF
TRBV7-2,CASSWGSRTAYGYTF
TRBV12-3/TRBV12-4,CASSPRTGGTETQYF
TRBV4-1,CASSQVPSPGNTIYF
TRBV12-3/TRBV12-4,CASTPGQGKITGELFF
TRBV7-2,CASSRSSGEAFF
TRBV7-3,CASSFGTSGITDTQYF
TRBV20-1,CSPRQGMGDIQYF
TRBV6-1,CASSEIGETQYF
TRBV6-1,CASSKVMGAFNEQFF
TRBV27,CASGGATEQYF
TRBV25-1,CASSPIGLGEDEAFF
TRBV12-3/TRBV12-4,CASSLSTSGNEQFF
TRBV2,CASSEALQYEQYF
TRBV7-2,CASSRYADTQYF
TRBV3-1,CASSDGQGTFSYEQYF
TRBV10-2,CASKVAGTNQPQHF
TRBV12-3/TRBV12-4,CASQLAGSYEQYF
TRBV11-3,CASSTGQGNTDTQYF
TRBV7-2,CASSLAGTSGGGYEQYF
TRBV18,CASSPQGHMSTEAFF
TRBV4-3,CASSYSGYDQPQHF
TRBV20-1,CSATWTSGGSYNEQFF
TRBV2,CASGSWGSLRTDTQYF
TRBV20-1,CSAQGLTNYGYTF
TRBV6-1,CASSQPRGLGNQPQHF
TRBV12-3/TRBV12-4,CASSDASGRSEQYF
TRBV20-1,CSASQVVMNTEAFF
TRBV20-1,CSASSGGSSYNEQFF
TRBV11-1,CASSQGGVSGNTIYF
TRBV24-1,CAISDLLGTLFF
TRBV10-3,CAISDPESRGNTIYF
TRBV6-2/TRBV6-3,CASTTPGLRFNEQFF
TRBV7-2,CASSWGSGPAYEQYF
TRBV12-3/TRBV12-4,CASSASGGVEKLFF
TRBV7-2,CASSLVGKDLNTEAFF
TRBV18,CASSPPSGMSGAFF